This T cell receptor beta chain appears in the sequencing data of a study of technical replicates of blood from a handful of donors. Here immunoSEQ multiplex PCR was the method, and the copy in TCRdb shows in-frame clones only, minus some. The sample carries about 83,000 clones, roughly nine tenths recorded once. From germline, CDR1 is MNHEY and CDR2 SMNVEV (reference sequence). CDR3 length equals 14 residues. V shed 5 bases and J 5 bases; nucleotides not matched to a gene: 5. This clonotype was sampled from a human donor in good health. The chain carries TRBV27 and TRBJ2-5; 10 nucleotides match TRBD2. The sample was T cells isolated from PBMCs. The CDR3 DNA is TGTGCCAGCAGTCCTCTAGCGGGAGTGGAGACCCAGTACTTC. Protein sequence: CASSPLAGVETQYF.